This is a list of T cell receptor beta chains from one sample in a study of T cells in Graves' hyperthyroidism and ophthalmopathy. TCRdb ran MiXCR on the multiplex PCR reads and lists one entry per CDR3 protein. The sample includes over 200,000 distinct CDR3 sequences, 18% of them seen just once. The sequencing sample was made of blood. These receptors were obtained from a man in his forties with Graves' hyperthyroidism. Each CDR3 is given with its conserved first and last residue. D genes are given only for firm matches. Size is stated for part of the rows, as once, few or many counts, or as a class when the clone is expanded.

clone size,J gene,CDR3 length,D gene,V gene,CDR3 DNA,CDR3 protein
few,TRBJ2-7,16,NA,TRBV25-1,TGTGCCAGCAGTGAATTAGGAGGGGGTTGGTCCTACGAGCAGTACTTC,CASSELGGGWSYEQYF
NA,TRBJ1-6,14,NA,TRBV30,TGTGCCTGGAGTTCGGGACGCCTTAATTCACCCCTCCACTTT,CAWSSGRLNSPLHF
NA,TRBJ1-5,15,NA,TRBV6-2/TRBV6-3,TGTGCCAGCAATGAGGCAGTGTATAGCAATCAGCCCGAGCATTTT,CASNEAVYSNQPEHF
many,TRBJ2-2,16,TRBD1,TRBV28,TGTGCCAGCAGTGCACCCCGGACAGGGGCCACCGGGGAGCTGTTTTTT,CASSAPRTGATGELFF
NA,TRBJ1-1,15,NA,TRBV7-3,TGTGCCAGCAGCCGACTAGCGGGGCCTTACAATGCAGCTTTCTTT,CASSRLAGPYNAAFF
few,TRBJ2-2,16,NA,TRBV7-2,TGTGCCAGCAGCTTAAGAGGGGTGTCGAACACCGGGGAGCTGTTTTTT,CASSLRGVSNTGELFF
many,TRBJ2-5,14,NA,TRBV20-1,TGCAGTGCTGAGACGGCCCAAACCCAAGAGACCCAGTACTTC,CSAETAQTQETQYF
NA,TRBJ1-2,16,NA,TRBV4-3,TGCGCCAGCAGCCAAGAGGGAGCAGGGTCTAACTATGGCTACACCTTC,CASSQEGAGSNYGYTF
many,TRBJ2-5,14,NA,TRBV7-2,TGTGCCAGCAGCACCTCCGGGACCCTAGAGACCCAGTACTTC,CASSTSGTLETQYF
NA,TRBJ2-3,16,NA,TRBV11-1,TGTGCCAGCAGCTTCTTGAGGGGGGCGGGCACAGATACGCAGTATTTT,CASSFLRGAGTDTQYF
NA,TRBJ1-6,13,NA,TRBV24-1,TGTGCCACCCAGGGACAAATTAATTCACCCCTCCACTTT,CATQGQINSPLHF
many,TRBJ1-1,13,TRBD1,TRBV28,TGTGCCAGCAGTTCCAGGGGGGGCGGTGAAGCTTTCTTT,CASSSRGGGEAFF
many,TRBJ2-3,17,NA,TRBV27,TGTGCCAGCGTCGGTTTAGGAATAGCGCCTAGCACAGATACGCAGTATTTT,CASVGLGIAPSTDTQYF
NA,TRBJ1-2,12,NA,TRBV20-1,TGCAGTGCTAGTTCAGGGACATTAGGCTACACCTTC,CSASSGTLGYTF
NA,TRBJ1-1,16,NA,TRBV4-3,TGCGCCAACCAAAAGAGCCGTGGGGGGCCAAACACTGAAGCTTTCTTT,CANQKSRGGPNTEAFF
many,TRBJ2-1,15,TRBD1,TRBV7-3,TGTGCCAGCAGCTTCGGTGGACAGGGATACAATGAGCAGTTCTTC,CASSFGGQGYNEQFF
NA,TRBJ2-5,14,NA,TRBV5-4,TGTGCCAGCAGCGGCCGGGACTCACAAGAGACCCAGTACTTC,CASSGRDSQETQYF
many,TRBJ1-1,14,TRBD1,TRBV28,TGTGCCAGCAAATTGGACAGGGTTGCGACTGAAGCTTTCTTT,CASKLDRVATEAFF
few,TRBJ1-2,15,NA,TRBV4-1,TGCGCCAGCAGCCAAGGTTTAAACTTTAACTATGGCTACACCTTC,CASSQGLNFNYGYTF
few,TRBJ2-2,16,NA,TRBV19,TGTGCCAGTAGTATCAGGGGACATAAGAACACCGGGGAGCTGTTTTTT,CASSIRGHKNTGELFF
NA,TRBJ2-7,15,NA,TRBV7-6,TGTGCCAGCAGCTTGGGGACGGAAAGCTCCTACGAGCAGTACTTC,CASSLGTESSYEQYF
many,TRBJ2-5,12,TRBD1,TRBV20-1,TGCAGTGCTAGCAGGGGGCAAGAGACCCAGTACTTC,CSASRGQETQYF
many,TRBJ1-1,13,NA,TRBV11-2,TGTGCCAGCAGCTTAGCCAGGAGCACTGAAGCTTTCTTT,CASSLARSTEAFF
few,TRBJ2-3,15,TRBD2,TRBV29-1,TGCAGCGCCGTGGGGGGGTTTAGCGGGGGTGATACGCAGTATTTT,CSAVGGFSGGDTQYF
many,TRBJ2-2,13,NA,TRBV30,TGTGCCTGGATTGACAGGTCCCGCGGGGAGCTGTTTTTT,CAWIDRSRGELFF
many,TRBJ2-1,13,NA,TRBV7-7,TGTGCTAGCAGCTTAAGGGCAACGAATGAGCAGTTCTTC,CASSLRATNEQFF
many,TRBJ1-1,14,NA,TRBV4-3,TGCGCCAGCAGCCAAGATCCGGGGAACACTGAAGCTTTCTTT,CASSQDPGNTEAFF
many,TRBJ1-1,14,NA,TRBV4-3,TGCGCCAGCAGCCCCAGGGCAGGGGTTGATGAAGCTTTCTTT,CASSPRAGVDEAFF
NA,TRBJ1-2,13,NA,TRBV29-1,TGCAGCGTAAGGGGAGTCTCCGGCTATGGCTACACCTTC,CSVRGVSGYGYTF
many,TRBJ2-6,15,NA,TRBV28,TGTGCCAGCAGTTTGTGGAGGGCTGGGGCCAACGTCCTGACTTTC,CASSLWRAGANVLTF
many,TRBJ2-3,18,TRBD2,TRBV3-1,TGTGCCAGCAGCCAAGATTCCCTAGCGGGGTCTAGCACAGATACGCAGTATTTT,CASSQDSLAGSSTDTQYF
NA,TRBJ1-3,12,TRBD1,TRBV20-1,TGCAGTGCTTGGGACAGGGGAAACACCATATATTTT,CSAWDRGNTIYF
NA,TRBJ2-3,16,TRBD2,TRBV20-1,TGCAGTGCTAGAGATAGGGTAGCGGGATACACAGATACGCAGTATTTT,CSARDRVAGYTDTQYF
many,TRBJ1-5,14,NA,TRBV6-1,TGTGCCAGCAGGAACCAGGGACGGCATCAGCCCCAGCATTTT,CASRNQGRHQPQHF
many,TRBJ2-7,15,TRBD1,TRBV28,TGTGCCAGCAGTTCAGGGACAGCCTTACCATACGAGCAGTACTTC,CASSSGTALPYEQYF
many,TRBJ2-3,13,NA,TRBV30,TGTGCCTGGAGCGCGCCTAACACAGATACGCAGTATTTT,CAWSAPNTDTQYF
once,TRBJ1-5,14,NA,TRBV7-9,TGTGCCAGCAGCTTAGGTGTGGACCGGCAGCCCCAGCATTTT,CASSLGVDRQPQHF
many,TRBJ2-5,15,NA,TRBV7-2,TGTGCCAGCAGCTTAGCGCCGGGGGCCGTAGAGACCCAGTACTTC,CASSLAPGAVETQYF
few,TRBJ2-1,16,NA,TRBV7-9,TGTGCCAGCAGCAACCGGAGGGACAGATCCTACAATGAGCAGTTCTTC,CASSNRRDRSYNEQFF
NA,TRBJ2-4,14,NA,TRBV20-1,TGCAGTGGTCGGACAGATCTAGCCAAAAACATTCAGTACTTC,CSGRTDLAKNIQYF
few,TRBJ1-2,13,NA,TRBV28,TGTGCCAGCGGTTCGGGACAAAACTATGGCTGCACCTTC,CASGSGQNYGCTF